A single sample gave rise to the 14 T cell receptor beta chains below, sequenced in a study of control samples from healthy donors and cancer patients. The data were produced by immunoSEQ multiplex PCR, yet TCRdb's version contains in-frame clones alone and is incomplete. Of about 150,000 clones in the sample, approximately 93% were seen once. The material sequenced was blood. Every receptor here comes from a young man in good health.

This clone was seen more than once but under ten times. The V call is TRBV27, the J call TRBJ2-1; 9 nucleotides align to TRBD1. The CDR3 sequence is 15 residues long. With V trimmed by 3 bases and J by 2 bases, 2 bases remained unmatched. Germline lookup yields CDR1 MNHEY and CDR2 SMNVEV (reference sequence). The CDR3 loop reads CASSFGQGTYNEQFF. CDR3 sequence (DNA): TGTGCCAGCAGTTTCGGACAGGGGACCTACAATGAGCAGTTCTTC.

This chain links TRBV28 with TRBJ2-7, with D tentatively TRBD2 (6 bases). There are 16 residues in the CDR3. Germline loops: CDR1 MDHEN, CDR2 SYDVKM. Trimming cost V 6 bases and J 5 bases, with 23 bases left between them. The CDR3, as DNA: TGTGCCAGCAGCTACCCCGATGGGGGGAGGCGGCACGAGCAGTACTTC. The encoded protein is CASSYPDGGRRHEQYF.

The rearrangement links TRBV28 to TRBJ1-5; D possibly corresponds to TRBD1 (5 bases). V was cut by 8 bases and J by 0 bases, with 14 bases left in between. This CDR3 region has 15 residues. Germline CDR1 MDHEN, CDR2 SYDVKM. In DNA form, the CDR3 reads TGTGCCAGCTCCGACAGATTAAATAGCAATCAGCCCCAGCATTTT. Translation: CASSDRLNSNQPQHF.

CDR3: CASSLDAAPSYEQYF. As DNA, the CDR3 is TGTGCCAGCAGTTTGGATGCGGCCCCCTCCTACGAGCAGTACTTC. V usage is TRBV28 and J usage is TRBJ2-7; the D is unclear. Trimming shortened V by 3 bases and J by 0 bases, and 12 bases separated the two germline ends. The CDR3 spans 15 residues. The germline V gene has CDR1 MDHEN and CDR2 SYDVKM.

The rearrangement uses TRBV25-1 and TRBJ1-1; 10 nucleotides match TRBD1. Germline CDR1 and CDR2: MGHDK and SYGVNS. The ends lost 1 base at V and 3 bases at J; junction bases unmatched: 5. This CDR3 spans 16 amino acids. CDR3 nucleotide sequence: TGTGCCAGCAGTGAATCTGGGACAGGGGTTGACACTGAAGCTTTCTTT. As protein: CASSESGTGVDTEAFF.

The chain is built from TRBV11-3 and TRBJ2-1; tentative D call: TRBD1 (6 bases). Trimming took 7 bases from V and 6 from J, leaving 13 bases between them. This CDR3 is built from 13 residues. Germline values: CDR1 SGHNT, CDR2 YENEEA. CDR3 sequence: CASTYRVGNEQFF. In DNA form, the CDR3 reads TGTGCCAGCACCTACAGGGTGGGCAATGAGCAGTTCTTC.

The chain recombines TRBV27 with TRBJ2-1; possible D gene TRBD2, 6 bases. The CDR3 sequence is 14 residues long. V was pared by 3 bases and J by 8 bases, with 14 bases between. Germline lookup yields CDR1 MNHEY and CDR2 SMNVEV (reference sequence). In nucleotides, the CDR3 is TGTGCCAGCAGTTTCGGCGGGGCCGGAGATGAGCAGTTCTTC. The encoded protein is CASSFGGAGDEQFF.

This sequence joins TRBV5-1 and TRBJ1-1; D is possibly TRBD1 (6 bases). The V end was cut by 4 bases, the J end by 5 bases, with 15 bases between. The CDR3 spans 14 residues. CDR1 SGHRS and CDR2 YFSETQ come from the germline V gene. Here the CDR3 DNA reads TGCGCCAGCAGCACAGGGCAGGGGTTGACTGAAGCTTTCTTT. Its translation is CASSTGQGLTEAFF.

The rearrangement joins TRBV11-3 to TRBJ2-1; D might be TRBD2 (6 bases). Germline values: CDR1 SGHNT, CDR2 YENEEA. The CDR3 loop spans 15 amino acids. V lost 6 bases to trimming and J lost 6 bases, with 18 bases between them. CDR3 nucleotide sequence: TGTGCCAGCAGTCCCCGGTCGAGGGACTCCAATGAGCAGTTCTTC. Its translation is CASSPRSRDSNEQFF.

This chain connects TRBV2 to TRBJ1-1; no definite D call. Trimming removed 6 bases at V and 0 bases at J, with 14 bases between. The CDR3 has 15 amino acids. Germline lookup yields CDR1 SNHLY and CDR2 FYNNEI. CDR3 sequence (DNA): TGTGCCAGCAGGCGGACGGACTTGATGAACACTGAAGCTTTCTTT. It codes for CASRRTDLMNTEAFF. Supplemented by reference TRBV2 and TRBJ1-1, the full variable domain reads EPEVTQTPSHQVTQMGQEVILRCVPISNHLYFYWYRQILGQKVEFLVSFYNNEISEKSEIFDDQFSVERPDGSNFTLKIRSTKLEDSAMYFCASRRTDLMNTEAFFGQGTRLTVV.

The rearrangement joins TRBV7-3 to TRBJ1-2; TRBD1 aligns across 7 bases. Looked up from germline, CDR1 is SGHTA and CDR2 is FQGTGA. With 3 bases clipped from V and 5 bases from J, the junction kept 12 bases outside the gene matches. CDR3 length equals 16 residues. The CDR3 nucleotides are TGTGCCAGCAGCTTCACCGGACAGGCGCCCATGTATGGCTACACCTTC. It yields the protein CASSFTGQAPMYGYTF.

The chain is built from TRBV4-1 and TRBJ1-4; TRBD1 matches at 7 bases. The CDR3 is made up of 15 amino acids. The V segment lost 4 bases and the J segment 1 base; nucleotides outside the gene matches: 3. The germline CDR1 and CDR2 sequences are MGHRA and YSYEKL. The CDR3 coding sequence is TGCGCCAGCAGCCCTGGGACAGAAACTAATGAAAAACTGTTTTTT. It codes for CASSPGTETNEKLFF.

The chain joins TRBV6-5 to TRBJ1-5; D is uncertain. Per germline, CDR1 MNHEY and CDR2 SVGAGI. V dropped 7 bases and J dropped 8 bases, with 21 bases sitting between them. The CDR3 is 15 residues long. CDR3 sequence (DNA): TGTGCCAGCAATTCCGGGTCCGTAGGCCCCAAGCCCCAGCATTTT. This codes for CASNSGSVGPKPQHF.

The gene calls are TRBV9 and TRBJ1-1; 7 positions match TRBD1. The CDR3 is 14 residues long. V lost 2 bases and J lost 0; bases outside the gene matches: 1. Germline-derived CDR1 and CDR2 are SGDLS and YYNGEE. CDR3 loop: CASSVTGVNTEAFF. The CDR3 DNA reads TGTGCCAGCAGCGTTACAGGGGTGAACACTGAAGCTTTCTTT.